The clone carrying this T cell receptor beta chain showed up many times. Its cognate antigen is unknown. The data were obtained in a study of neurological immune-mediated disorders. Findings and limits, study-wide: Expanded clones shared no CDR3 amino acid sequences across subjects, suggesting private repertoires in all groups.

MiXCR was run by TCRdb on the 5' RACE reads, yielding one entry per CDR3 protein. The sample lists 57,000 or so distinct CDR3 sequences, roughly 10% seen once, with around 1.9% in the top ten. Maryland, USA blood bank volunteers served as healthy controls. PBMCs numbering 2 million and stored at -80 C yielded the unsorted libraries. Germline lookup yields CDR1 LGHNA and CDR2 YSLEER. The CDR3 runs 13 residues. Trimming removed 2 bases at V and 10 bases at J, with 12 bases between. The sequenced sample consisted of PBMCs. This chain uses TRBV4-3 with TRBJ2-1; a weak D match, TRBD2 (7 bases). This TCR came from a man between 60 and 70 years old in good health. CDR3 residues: CASSQPGGTEQFF. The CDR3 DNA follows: TGCGCCAGCAGCCAACCCGGGGGGACAGAGCAGTTCTTC.